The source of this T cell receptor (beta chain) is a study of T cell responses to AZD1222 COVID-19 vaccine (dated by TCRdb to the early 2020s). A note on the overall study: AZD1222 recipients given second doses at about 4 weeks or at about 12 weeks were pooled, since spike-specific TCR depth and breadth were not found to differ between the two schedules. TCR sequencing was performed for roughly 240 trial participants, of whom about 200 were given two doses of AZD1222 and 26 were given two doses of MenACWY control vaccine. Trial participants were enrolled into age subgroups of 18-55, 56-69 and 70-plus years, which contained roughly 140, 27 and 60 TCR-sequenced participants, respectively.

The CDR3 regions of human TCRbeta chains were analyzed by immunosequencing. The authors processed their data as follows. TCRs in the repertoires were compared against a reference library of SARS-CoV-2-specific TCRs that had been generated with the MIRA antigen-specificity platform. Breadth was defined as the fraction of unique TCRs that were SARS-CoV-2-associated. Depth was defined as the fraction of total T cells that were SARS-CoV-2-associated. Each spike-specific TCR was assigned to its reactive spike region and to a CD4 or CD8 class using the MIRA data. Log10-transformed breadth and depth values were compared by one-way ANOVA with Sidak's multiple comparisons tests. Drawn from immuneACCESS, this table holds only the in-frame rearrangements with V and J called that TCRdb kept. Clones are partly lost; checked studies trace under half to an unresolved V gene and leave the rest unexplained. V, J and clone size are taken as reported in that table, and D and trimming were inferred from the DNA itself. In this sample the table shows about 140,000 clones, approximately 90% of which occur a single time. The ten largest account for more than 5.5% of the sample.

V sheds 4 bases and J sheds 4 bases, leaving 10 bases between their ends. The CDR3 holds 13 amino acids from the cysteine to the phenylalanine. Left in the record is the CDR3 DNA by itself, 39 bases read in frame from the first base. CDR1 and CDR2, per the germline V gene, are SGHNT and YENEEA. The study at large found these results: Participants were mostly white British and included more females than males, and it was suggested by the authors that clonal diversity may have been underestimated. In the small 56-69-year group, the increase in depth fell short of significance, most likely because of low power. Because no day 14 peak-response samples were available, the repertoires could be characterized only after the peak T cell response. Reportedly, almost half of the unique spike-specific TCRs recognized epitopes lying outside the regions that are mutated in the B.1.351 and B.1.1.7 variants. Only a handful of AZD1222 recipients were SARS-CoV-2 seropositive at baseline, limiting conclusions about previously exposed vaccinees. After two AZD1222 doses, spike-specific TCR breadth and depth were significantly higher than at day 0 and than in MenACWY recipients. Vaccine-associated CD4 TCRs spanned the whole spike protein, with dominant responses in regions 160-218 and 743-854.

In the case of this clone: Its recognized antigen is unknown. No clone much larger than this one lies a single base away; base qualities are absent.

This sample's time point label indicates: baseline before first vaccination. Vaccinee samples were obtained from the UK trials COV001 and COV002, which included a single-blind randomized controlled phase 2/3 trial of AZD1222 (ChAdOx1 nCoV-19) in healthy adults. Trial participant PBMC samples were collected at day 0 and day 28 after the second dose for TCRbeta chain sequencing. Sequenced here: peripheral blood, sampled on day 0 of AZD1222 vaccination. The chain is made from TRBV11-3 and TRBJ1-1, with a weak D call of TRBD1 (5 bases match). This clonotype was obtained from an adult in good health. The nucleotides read TGTGCCAGCAGCTCCAATAGGGGCACTGAAGCTTTCTTT. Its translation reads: CASSSNRGTEAFF.